The source of this TCR beta chain is a study of cytomegalovirus exposure and HLA in healthy donors. Regarding this clone: Its antigen is still unknown.

In the PCR, 60 Vbeta and 13 Jbeta primers were used. TCRdb's copy holds only in-frame clones and misses some; the assay was immunoSEQ multiplex PCR. The profile covers around 120,000 clones, with approximately 75% appearing a single time and around 6.4% taken by the ten largest. Whole-study findings and limits: The sole available immune exposure information was CMV serostatus.

With V trimmed by 3 bases and J by 7 bases, 7 bases remained unmatched. CDR1 SGDLS and CDR2 YYNGEE come from the germline V gene. The CDR3 has 13 amino acids. Sequenced input: PBMCs. The chain carries TRBV9 and TRBJ2-7; 7 bases align to TRBD1. The source is a woman in her 40s in good health and CMV-seropositive. The chain's CDR3 is CASSGQGLSEQYF. The CDR3 DNA reads TGTGCCAGCAGCGGACAGGGCTTGAGTGAGCAGTACTTC. Drawing the rest from reference TRBV9 and TRBJ2-7, the complete variable domain is DSGVTQTPKHLITATGQRVTLRCSPRSGDLSVYWYQQSLDQGLQFLIQYYNGEERAKGNILERFSAQQFPDLHSELNLSSLELGDSALYFCASSGQGLSEQYFGPGTRLTVT.